This is a list of T cell receptor beta chains from one sample in a study of beta chain features in type 1 diabetes. Method: immunoSEQ multiplex PCR; TCRdb's copy keeps in-frame clones and lacks some. The sample contains under 250,000 clones, roughly 14% of which appear only once. The sample comprised naive CD4+ T cells from blood. Receptors were obtained from a woman aged 35 to 49 in good health. The CDR3 runs from the conserved cysteine through the conserved F or W. The D gene is left open where the match is weak. Expanded clones get a size class; other rows say once, few or many, or leave the size out.

NA	TRBV19	NA	TRBJ1-1	CASSFQRAFRNTEAFF	TGTGCCAGTAGTTTCCAGAGGGCATTCCGAAACACTGAAGCTTTCTTT
NA	TRBV6-5	TRBD2	TRBJ2-5	CASRLAGGLRETQYF	TGTGCCAGCAGACTAGCGGGGGGACTACGAGAGACCCAGTACTTC
few	TRBV7-2	TRBD1	TRBJ2-7	CASSPGQGAYEQYF	TGTGCCAGCAGCCCCGGACAGGGCGCCTACGAGCAGTACTTC
NA	TRBV5-4	NA	TRBJ2-5	CASSQGFRLPKETQYF	TGTGCCAGCAGCCAGGGTTTTAGGCTGCCTAAAGAGACCCAGTACTTC
few	TRBV19	NA	TRBJ2-3	CASSNRAGTDTQYF	TGTGCCAGTAGTAACAGGGCCGGCACAGATACGCAGTATTTT
NA	TRBV2	TRBD1	TRBJ2-2	CASRTGTAPTGELFF	TGTGCCAGTCGAACCGGGACAGCCCCCACCGGGGAGCTGTTTTTT
NA	TRBV18	NA	TRBJ2-7	CASSPRSPTYEQYF	TGTGCCAGCTCACCACGATCGCCTACCTACGAGCAGTACTTC
NA	TRBV6-1	NA	TRBJ1-2	CASSERMTVNYGYTF	TGTGCCAGCAGTGAACGGATGACAGTTAACTATGGCTACACCTTC
NA	TRBV19	NA	TRBJ1-5	CASNAPGSLQWPQHF	TGTGCCAGTAACGCACCCGGGAGCCTCCAATGGCCCCAGCATTTT
few	TRBV7-8	TRBD2	TRBJ2-3	CASSLSGTRTDTQYF	TGTGCCAGCAGCCTTAGTGGGACTAGGACAGATACGCAGTATTTT
few	TRBV19	NA	TRBJ2-6	CASSIAVGANVLTF	TGTGCCAGTAGTATAGCGGTTGGGGCCAACGTCCTGACTTTC
NA	TRBV5-1	TRBD1	TRBJ1-6	CASSSGQGGGLLSPLHF	TGCGCCAGCAGCTCAGGACAGGGCGGTGGTTTGTTATCACCCCTCCACTTT
NA	TRBV27	NA	TRBJ2-5	CASRQQNGETQYF	TGTGCCAGCCGCCAACAGAATGGGGAGACCCAGTACTTC
NA	TRBV10-3	NA	TRBJ2-5	CAIRDSTRPETQYF	TGTGCCATCAGAGACTCAACTAGGCCAGAGACCCAGTACTTC
few	TRBV5-6	NA	TRBJ2-7	CASSVRDEQYF	TGTGCCAGCAGCGTTCGAGACGAGCAGTACTTC
NA	TRBV4-2	TRBD1	TRBJ1-4	CASRRTGTGGANEKLFF	TGTGCCAGCAGACGGACAGGGACCGGGGGTGCTAATGAAAAACTGTTTTTT
NA	TRBV6-5	TRBD1	TRBJ1-2	CASTRTGLGGYTF	TGTGCCAGCACAAGGACAGGGCTGGGTGGCTACACCTTC
few	TRBV11-2	NA	TRBJ2-7	CASSLVVGAGSYEQYF	TGTGCCAGCAGCTTAGTAGTGGGAGCCGGTAGCTACGAGCAGTACTTC
NA	TRBV4-3	NA	TRBJ1-3	CASSQVSSSGNTIYF	TGCGCCAGCAGCCAAGTTTCGTCCTCTGGAAACACCATATATTTT
few	TRBV11-2	TRBD1	TRBJ1-2	CASRNLRGRSWNGYTF	TGTGCCAGCAGGAACCTCAGGGGGCGGTCCTGGAATGGCTACACCTTC
NA	TRBV2	NA	TRBJ2-7	CASSPTLGPIIGYEQYF	TGTGCCAGCAGTCCTACACTAGGCCCAATTATCGGCTACGAGCAGTACTTC
NA	TRBV7-2	NA	TRBJ2-7	CASSSSGGQIYEQYF	TGTGCCAGCAGCTCCTCGGGGGGACAAATCTACGAGCAGTACTTC
NA	TRBV15	TRBD1	TRBJ1-5	CATSRKLTGGEGNQPQHF	TGTGCCACCAGCAGAAAACTTACAGGGGGCGAGGGCAATCAGCCCCAGCATTTT
NA	TRBV6-6	NA	TRBJ2-3	CASSYFPGTDTQYF	TGTGCCAGCAGTTATTTTCCCGGCACAGATACGCAGTATTTT
NA	TRBV6-5	NA	TRBJ2-5	CASSYPVSGTQYF	TGTGCCAGCAGTTACCCCGTGTCCGGGACCCAGTACTTC
NA	TRBV9	NA	TRBJ2-7	CASSRAGVTYEQYF	TGTGCCAGCAGCCGGGCCGGGGTGACTTACGAGCAGTACTTC
NA	TRBV5-5	NA	TRBJ2-7	CASSLQGNEQYF	TGTGCCAGCAGCTTACAGGGTAACGAGCAGTACTTC
few	TRBV9	TRBD2	TRBJ2-1	CASSVSGSYSYNEQFF	TGTGCCAGCAGCGTTAGCGGGTCATACTCCTACAATGAGCAGTTCTTC
NA	TRBV6-5	NA	TRBJ1-2	CASTLRGYGYTF	TGTGCCAGCACATTAAGGGGCTATGGCTACACCTTC
few	TRBV29-1	NA	TRBJ2-6	CSVPNSSGTGANVLTF	TGCAGCGTACCCAACTCCTCAGGGACTGGGGCCAACGTCCTGACTTTC
few	TRBV7-2	TRBD1	TRBJ1-2	CASSTRQGFVHGYTF	TGTGCCAGCAGCACCCGACAGGGATTTGTCCATGGCTACACCTTC
few	TRBV4-1	TRBD1	TRBJ2-5	CASSPPGQGVSQETQYF	TGCGCCAGCAGCCCGCCCGGACAGGGGGTATCCCAAGAGACCCAGTACTTC
few	TRBV9	TRBD1	TRBJ2-5	CASSVAGGVGETQYF	TGTGCCAGCAGCGTAGCAGGGGGCGTTGGGGAGACCCAGTACTTC
few	TRBV23-1	TRBD1	TRBJ2-7	CASSLGRTGGNEQYF	TGCGCCAGCAGCCTTGGCAGGACAGGGGGGAACGAGCAGTACTTC
few	TRBV19	NA	TRBJ1-2	CASSLLGSGGYTF	TGTGCCAGTAGTCTCCTGGGGAGTGGAGGCTACACCTTC
NA	TRBV5-4	TRBD1	TRBJ1-5	CASSLGGTGDRGPQHF	TGTGCCAGCAGCTTGGGGGGTACAGGGGACCGTGGGCCCCAGCATTTT
NA	TRBV5-4	TRBD1	TRBJ1-1	CASSFWDRGHTEAFF	TGTGCCAGCAGCTTTTGGGACAGGGGGCACACTGAAGCTTTCTTT
NA	TRBV5-1	NA	TRBJ2-7	CASSQRPIGAHEQYF	TGCGCCAGCAGCCAACGCCCAATTGGAGCCCACGAGCAGTACTTC
few	TRBV10-3	TRBD1	TRBJ1-1	CAISQRTGMIGEAFF	TGTGCCATCAGCCAGAGGACAGGGATGATTGGTGAAGCTTTCTTT
few	TRBV11-2	NA	TRBJ2-7	CASSPIRGSSSYEQYF	TGTGCCAGCAGCCCTATAAGGGGAAGCAGCTCCTACGAGCAGTACTTC